This T cell receptor beta chain came from a study of blood T cell repertoires in COVID-19. Study information: COVID-19 samples from acute and convalescent phases originated in the United States, Italy and Spain. T cells, B-cell-depleted T cells, or PBMCs supplied cDNA or gDNA.

As originally analysed: Estimation of nucleated cell counts was performed using reference gene primer amplification. TCRdb keeps only in-frame clones here, not all; method: immunoSEQ multiplex PCR. V, J and clone size reflect that table, while D and trimming were determined from the DNA. The top ten hold around 26% of the sample, which has roughly 140,000 clones, more than 70% seen once. The germline V gene encodes CDR1 SQVTM and CDR2 ANQGSEA. This CDR3 spans 14 amino acids. V shed 6 bases and J 2 bases; nucleotides not matched to a gene: 8. The chain uses TRBV29-1 and TRBJ1-2; TRBD1 agrees at 8 bases. The sequence came from a human donor in a cohort sampled during active COVID-19. The sequenced material came from peripheral blood. CDR3 nucleotide sequence: TGCAGCGTGACGACAGGGGCCCAGAACTATGGCTACACCTTC. The encoded protein is CSVTTGAQNYGYTF.